This is a list of T cell receptor beta chains from one sample in a study of cytomegalovirus exposure and HLA in healthy donors. TCRdb keeps only in-frame clones here, not all; method: immunoSEQ multiplex PCR. The sample has 120,000 to 150,000 clones, 80% to 90% seen once; the top ten hold about 4.3%. The sequencing input was PBMCs. Receptors originate from a woman aged 40 to 55 in good health and CMV-seropositive. The CDR3 runs from the conserved cysteine through the conserved F or W. D genes are given only for firm matches. The size entry is marked missing in some rows and otherwise reads once, few, many or a size class.

D	J	size	V	DNA	CDR3
.	TRBJ1-1	.	TRBV5-1	TGCGCCAGCAGATCGGGGGGGGGCGTGAACACTGAAGCTTTCTTT	CASRSGGGVNTEAFF
TRBD1	TRBJ2-3	.	TRBV28	TGTGCCAGCAGGATAGACAGGGGGCTGATGGATACGCAGTATTTT	CASRIDRGLMDTQYF
.	TRBJ2-2	few	TRBV6-1	TGTGCCAGCAAAGAGACAGGCAACACCGGGGAGCTGTTTTTT	CASKETGNTGELFF
.	TRBJ2-1	.	TRBV6-5	TGTGCCAGCAGTTACGGGACAACTCACAATGAGCAGTTCTTC	CASSYGTTHNEQFF
.	TRBJ1-1	few	TRBV2	TGTGCCAGAGGGGGGGCGGGGGGATTCTTCAACACTGAAGCTTTCTTT	CARGGAGGFFNTEAFF
TRBD2	TRBJ2-2	few	TRBV6-1	TGTGCCAGCAGTGTTACCGGGACTAGAAACACCGGGGAGCTGTTTTTT	CASSVTGTRNTGELFF
TRBD2	TRBJ2-1	.	TRBV11-2	TGTGCCAGCATAATAGCGGGGGAGTACAATGAGCAGTTCTTC	CASIIAGEYNEQFF
.	TRBJ1-3	.	TRBV4-1	TGCGCCAGCAGCCAAGTTGGTCAGGGCTCTGGAAACACCATATATTTT	CASSQVGQGSGNTIYF
TRBD2	TRBJ2-1	.	TRBV2	TGTGCCAGCAGTGAAAGGGGGAACCCGACTAGCGGTCACCGGAATGAGCAGTTCTTC	CASSERGNPTSGHRNEQFF
TRBD1	TRBJ1-1	.	TRBV6-6	TGTGCCAGCGAGAGACAGGGGCGATCTTTT	CASERQGRSF
.	TRBJ1-2	few	TRBV18	TGTGCCAGCTCACCAGAGCAGGTCGGGAATGGCTACACCTTC	CASSPEQVGNGYTF
.	TRBJ2-7	.	TRBV11-3	TGTGCCAGCAGCCTACTCCGAGCAGGGGAGCAGTACTTC	CASSLLRAGEQYF
TRBD2	TRBJ2-7	.	TRBV7-2	TGTGCCAGCAGCCCACGGGGGACTAGCGGGCAATACGAGCAGTACTTC	CASSPRGTSGQYEQYF
.	TRBJ1-1	.	TRBV30	TGTGCCTGGAGGAGACAGATATACACTGAAGCTTTCTTT	CAWRRQIYTEAFF
.	TRBJ2-7	.	TRBV28	TGTGCCAGCGGGGGGGCCGTCTCCTACGAGCAGTACTTC	CASGGAVSYEQYF
.	TRBJ2-3	.	TRBV4-2	TGTGCCAGCAGACCTGGCGGCTCCCCAGATACGCAGTATTTT	CASRPGGSPDTQYF